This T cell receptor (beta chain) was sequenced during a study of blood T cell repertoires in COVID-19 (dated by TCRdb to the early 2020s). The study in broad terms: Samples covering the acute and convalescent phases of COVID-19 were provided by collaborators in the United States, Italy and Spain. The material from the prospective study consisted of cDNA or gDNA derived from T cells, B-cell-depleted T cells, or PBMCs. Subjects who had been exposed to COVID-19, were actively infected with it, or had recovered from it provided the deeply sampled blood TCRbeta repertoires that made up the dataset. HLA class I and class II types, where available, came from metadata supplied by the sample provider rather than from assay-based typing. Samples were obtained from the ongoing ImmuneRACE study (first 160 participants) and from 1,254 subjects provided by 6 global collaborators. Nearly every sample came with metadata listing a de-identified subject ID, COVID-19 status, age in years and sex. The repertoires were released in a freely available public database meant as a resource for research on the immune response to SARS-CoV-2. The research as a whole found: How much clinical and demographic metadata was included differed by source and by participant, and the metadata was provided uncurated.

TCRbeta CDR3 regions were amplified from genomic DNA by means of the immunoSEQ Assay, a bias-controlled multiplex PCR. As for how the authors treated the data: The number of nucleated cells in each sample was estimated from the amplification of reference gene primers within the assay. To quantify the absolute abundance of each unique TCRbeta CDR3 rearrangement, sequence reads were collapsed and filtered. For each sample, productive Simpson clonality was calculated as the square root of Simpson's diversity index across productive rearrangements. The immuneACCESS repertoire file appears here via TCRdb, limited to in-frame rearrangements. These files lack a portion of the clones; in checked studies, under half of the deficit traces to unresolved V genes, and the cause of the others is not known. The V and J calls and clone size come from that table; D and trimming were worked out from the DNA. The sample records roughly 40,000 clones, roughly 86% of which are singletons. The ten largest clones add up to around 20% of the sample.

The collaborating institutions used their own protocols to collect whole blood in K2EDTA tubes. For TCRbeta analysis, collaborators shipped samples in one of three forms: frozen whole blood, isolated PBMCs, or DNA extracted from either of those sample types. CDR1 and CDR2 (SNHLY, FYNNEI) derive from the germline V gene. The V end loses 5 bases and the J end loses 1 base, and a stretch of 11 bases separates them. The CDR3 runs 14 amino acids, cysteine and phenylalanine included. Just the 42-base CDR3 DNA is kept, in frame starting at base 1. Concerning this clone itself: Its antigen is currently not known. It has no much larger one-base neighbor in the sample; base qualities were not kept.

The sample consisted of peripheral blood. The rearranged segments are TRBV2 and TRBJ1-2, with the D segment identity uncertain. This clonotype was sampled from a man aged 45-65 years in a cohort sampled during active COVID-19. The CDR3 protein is CASSYSSFNYGYTF. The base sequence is TGTGCCAGCAGTTACTCAAGCTTTAACTATGGCTACACCTTC.